Below, one T cell receptor (beta chain) is given with its context. The V and J ends lost 4 bases and 5 bases respectively, with 9 bases between them. Germline V gene sequence: CDR1 SGHTA, CDR2 FQGTGA. This CDR3 comprises 13 residues. The data stem from a study of blood T cell repertoires in COVID-19. Study at large: PBMCs, B-cell-depleted T cells, or T cells provided the cDNA or gDNA that made up the material.

Assay used: immunoSEQ multiplex PCR; TCRdb lists only in-frame clones, some missing. The data hold approximately 50,000 clones, with around 85% observed a single time. The source of this sequence is a man between 65 and 85 years old with active COVID-19. The chain carries TRBV7-3 and TRBJ2-1; D remains ambiguous. What was sequenced was peripheral blood. CDR3 residues: CASSSQAHNEQFF. The CDR3 DNA reads TGTGCCAGCAGCTCTCAAGCCCACAATGAGCAGTTCTTC.